Listed below are T cell receptor beta chains from one sample, sequenced in a study of blood T cell repertoires in COVID-19. This table comes from immunoSEQ multiplex PCR, and its TCRdb copy is limited to in-frame clones, with some not included. The profile shows about 73,000 clones, more than 60% of them singletons. Material for sequencing was peripheral blood. These TCRs come from a man in his 60s with acute or convalescent COVID-19. Both conserved end residues are part of each CDR3. A D gene is named only where the DNA matches it firmly. Size values are once, few and many counts, or a class for expanded clones, and some rows have none.

>-|TRBJ2-3|TRBV19|TRBD2
TGTGCCAGTCACCCCGGGACTAGCGGGCAAAAGGGGACAGATACGCAGTATTTT
CASHPGTSGQKGTDTQYF
>-|TRBJ1-1|TRBV6-5|-
TGTGCCAGCAGGAGGGTGGGCGGCACTGAAGCTTTCTTT
CASRRVGGTEAFF
>-|TRBJ1-2|TRBV2|-
TGTGCCAGCAGTGTTGGGCAGGGTAACTATGGCTACACCTTC
CASSVGQGNYGYTF
>-|TRBJ1-6|TRBV10-2|-
TGCGCCAGCAGCTGGCGGGTAACGGGTTCACCCCTCCACTTT
CASSWRVTGSPLHF
>-|TRBJ2-3|TRBV14|-
TGTGCCAGCAGCCAAGGAGGCGCTATGCAAGGAGATACGCAGTATTTT
CASSQGGAMQGDTQYF
>once|TRBJ1-5|TRBV28|-
TGTGCCAGCAGTTTAGGGGACACCGTAGGGAGCAATCAGCCCCAGCATTTT
CASSLGDTVGSNQPQHF
>many|TRBJ1-4|TRBV19|-
TGTGCCAGTACTTCGCTGGGGACTTCTGAAAAACTGTTTTTT
CASTSLGTSEKLFF
>-|TRBJ1-3|TRBV7-9|-
TGTGCCAGCAGCGACAGCTCTGGAAACACCATATATTTT
CASSDSSGNTIYF
>-|TRBJ2-3|TRBV19|TRBD2
TGTGCCAGTAGTATCGATTTAGCGGGGTTCCCCGGTGCAGATACGCAGTATTTT
CASSIDLAGFPGADTQYF
>-|TRBJ2-5|TRBV21-1|-
TGTGCCAGCAGCAAAGAGGCAGGGGCGCCACCCCAGTACTTC
CASSKEAGAPPQYF
>-|TRBJ2-1|TRBV18|TRBD2
TGTGCCAGCTCACCACCTCGGGGGGGACCCGGCCACAATGAGCAGTTCTTC
CASSPPRGGPGHNEQFF
>-|TRBJ2-1|TRBV10-3|-
TGTGCCATCAGTTCAGGTGCCTACAATGAGCAGTTCTTC
CAISSGAYNEQFF
>-|TRBJ2-7|TRBV25-1|-
TGTGCCAGCAGTGCCTACCATACAACCGGGACAAACGAGCAGTACTTC
CASSAYHTTGTNEQYF
>-|TRBJ1-2|TRBV5-4|TRBD1
TGTGCCAGCAGCTTGGATAAGGGGGCGCCTGGTGGCTACACCTTC
CASSLDKGAPGGYTF
>once|TRBJ2-7|TRBV29-1|TRBD1
TGCAGCGTTGGACCCCGACCGGGACAGGGATCCTACGAGCAGTACTTC
CSVGPRPGQGSYEQYF
>-|TRBJ2-5|TRBV5-1|TRBD1
TGCGCCAGCAGCTTGTTTACTAGGACAGGGGGCGGGGAGACCCAGTACTTC
CASSLFTRTGGGETQYF
>-|TRBJ2-1|TRBV19|TRBD2
TGTGCCAGTACTCTTACCCCTACTAGCGGGAGGGGCAATGAGCAGTTCTTC
CASTLTPTSGRGNEQFF
>-|TRBJ1-4|TRBV11-2|-
TGTGCCAGCAGCTTATCCAGCGCTAATGAAAAACTGTTTTTT
CASSLSSANEKLFF
>-|TRBJ1-5|TRBV7-8|-
TGTGCCAGCAGCTTACGGACAGCCGTTGGTTGGCCCCAGCATTTT
CASSLRTAVGWPQHF
>-|TRBJ1-6|TRBV5-1|TRBD1
TGCGCCAGCAGCTTGGGGACAGGGATGGATTCACCCCTCCACTTT
CASSLGTGMDSPLHF
>-|TRBJ1-1|TRBV27|-
TGTGCCAGCAGCCTACGCCCTCGAGACAGGTCGAACACTGAAGCTTTCTTT
CASSLRPRDRSNTEAFF
>-|TRBJ2-1|TRBV20-1|-
TGCAGTGCTAGTTCCGTCGGAGAATACAATGAGCAGTTCTTC
CSASSVGEYNEQFF
>many|TRBJ2-5|TRBV18|-
TGTGCCAGCTCACCTGGGGCTAGTAAAGAGACCCAGTACTTC
CASSPGASKETQYF
>-|TRBJ2-1|TRBV2|-
TGTGCCAGCTCTTCCTACAATGAGCAGTTCTTC
CASSSYNEQFF
>many|TRBJ2-2|TRBV7-9|-
TGTGCCAGCAGCCTCACAGCCGGGGAGCTGTTTTTT
CASSLTAGELFF
>-|TRBJ2-5|TRBV7-6|-
TGTGCCAGCAGCCGAGGACAGCAAGAGACCCAGTACTTC
CASSRGQQETQYF
>-|TRBJ2-3|TRBV4-2|TRBD1
TGTGCCAGCAGCCAAATAGGACAGGGGCCAGATACGCAGTATTTT
CASSQIGQGPDTQYF
>-|TRBJ2-5|TRBV7-2|TRBD2
TGTGCCAGCAGCTTATCCCTAGCGGAGTTCGAGACCCAGTACTTC
CASSLSLAEFETQYF
>-|TRBJ2-1|TRBV9|TRBD2
TGTGCCAGCAGCGGTAGCGGGAGGGCCTTCACTGAGCAGTTCTTC
CASSGSGRAFTEQFF
>many|TRBJ1-4|TRBV2|-
TGTGCCAGCAATAGGGGTGTGGAAAAACTGTTTTTT
CASNRGVEKLFF
>-|TRBJ2-3|TRBV4-2|-
TGTGCCAGCAGCAAGCAACATACGCAGTATTTT
CASSKQHTQYF
>-|TRBJ1-2|TRBV11-2|TRBD1
TGTGCCAGCAGCTTACAGTCGGGACAGCCCTATGGCTACACCTTC
CASSLQSGQPYGYTF
>-|TRBJ2-1|TRBV28|-
TGTGCCAGCAGTCCGCACTCCGTGCACACAGCGGACTCCTACAATGAGCAGTTCTTC
CASSPHSVHTADSYNEQFF
>-|TRBJ1-1|TRBV29-1|-
TGCAGCGTGAAAGGGGTGACGAACACTGAAGCTTTCTTT
CSVKGVTNTEAFF
>-|TRBJ2-7|TRBV30|TRBD2
TGTGCCTGGAGGGGCGGGACTAGCGGAGACCCTTGGGAGCAGTACTTC
CAWRGGTSGDPWEQYF
>-|TRBJ1-3|TRBV4-2|TRBD1
TGTGCCAGCAGCCAAGATTCAGGGGGCAGCACCATATATTTT
CASSQDSGGSTIYF
>few|TRBJ2-3|TRBV7-9|TRBD2
TGTGCCAGCAGCTCCAGTGGACTAGCGGGGGCAGATACGCAGTATTTT
CASSSSGLAGADTQYF
>-|TRBJ2-1|TRBV10-3|-
TGTGCCATCAGTGAGACGGACAGCAATGAGCAGTTCTTC
CAISETDSNEQFF